The 8 T cell receptor beta chains presented below share a single source sample, sequenced in a study of chemoradiotherapy in HPV16-positive cancers. Profiling relied on immunoSEQ multiplex PCR, and the TCRdb table lists in-frame clones only, not all of them. This table has 30,000 to 35,000 clones, about four fifths appearing once. The specimen was blood, collected from a patient who underwent chemoradiotherapy. The receptors here all came from a human donor with HPV-associated anogenital cancer.

This chain connects TRBV5-4 to TRBJ1-1, with 7 bases lining up with TRBD1. Germline values: CDR1 SGHNT, CDR2 YYREEE (reference sequence). This CDR3 contains 14 residues. Trimming took 3 bases from V and 0 from J; bases not matched to a gene: 2. Here the CDR3 reads CASSSQGLNTEAFF. CDR3 sequence (DNA): TGTGCCAGCAGCTCACAGGGGTTGAACACTGAAGCTTTCTTT.

The table lists this clone with a few counts. The chain is built from TRBV7-3 and TRBJ1-6, with TRBD1 matching 7 bases. J gave up 7 bases and V 5 bases, and 8 bases lay outside the gene matches. This CDR3 region has 15 residues. Germline V gene sequence: CDR1 SGHTA, CDR2 FQGTGA. The CDR3 DNA is TGTGCCAGCAGCCCCTCCGGGACAGAAAATTCACCCCTCCACTTT. As protein: CASSPSGTENSPLHF.

This clone is judged medium-sized. The V gene is TRBV29-1, the J gene TRBJ2-7, with a tentative D call TRBD1 (5 bases). V lost 0 bases and J lost 0, with 12 bases in between. The CDR3 has 15 amino acids. Germline CDR1 is SQVTM and CDR2 is ANQGSEA. CDR3 amino acids: CSVEDWGTVSYEQYF. The CDR3 DNA reads as TGCAGCGTTGAAGATTGGGGCACCGTCTCCTACGAGCAGTACTTC.

The chain recombines TRBV6-5 with TRBJ2-5, with 8 bases matching TRBD1. This CDR3 comprises 12 residues. Per germline, CDR1 MNHEY and CDR2 SVGAGI. V shed 9 bases, J shed 3 bases, and the junction held 3 bases outside the gene matches. CDR3 in amino acids: CASRQGKETQYF. The CDR3 coding sequence is TGTGCCAGTAGACAGGGGAAAGAGACCCAGTACTTC.

The genes are TRBV5-1 and TRBJ2-1; 8 bases map to TRBD1. Trimming removed 4 bases from V and 3 bases from J; junction bases left unmatched: 6. The germline V gene encodes CDR1 SGHRS and CDR2 YFSETQ. The CDR3 consists of 15 residues. Here the CDR3 reads CASSPRTGSYNEQFF. In DNA, the CDR3 is TGCGCCAGCAGCCCCCGGACAGGGAGCTACAATGAGCAGTTCTTC.

The chain links TRBV19 to TRBJ2-2, with a weak D call TRBD2 (5 bases). V gave up 7 bases and J gave up 1 base, with 13 bases separating them. CDR1 is LNHDA, CDR2 SQIVND, per germline (reference sequence). The CDR3 length is 15 residues. The CDR3 DNA reads TGTGCCAGTACCCCCGGACGGGAGAACACCGGGGAGCTGTTTTTT. This gives the protein CASTPGRENTGELFF.

The gene calls are TRBV7-2 and TRBJ1-6, with D perhaps TRBD1 (5 bases). The V gene lost 3 bases and the J gene lost 10 bases, with 10 bases spanning the gap. This CDR3 spans 13 amino acids. The V gene's germline CDR1 is SGHTA and CDR2 FQGNSA. The CDR3 DNA is TGTGCCAGCAGCTTCGACAGACGCTCACCCCTCCACTTT. Translation gives CASSFDRRSPLHF.

The chain is built from TRBV2 and TRBJ2-3, with 7 nucleotides matching TRBD1. This CDR3 comprises 14 residues. The V segment lost 7 bases and the J segment 5 bases; nucleotides outside the gene matches: 9. Germline assignment: CDR1 SNHLY and CDR2 FYNNEI. Here the CDR3 reads CASKRGPEVDTQYF. CDR3 in DNA: TGTGCCAGCAAAAGGGGGCCGGAAGTAGATACGCAGTATTTT.